One sample yielded the 28 T cell receptor gamma chains listed below, sequenced in a study of Vγ9Vδ2 T cells in congenital toxoplasmosis. TRGC- and TRDC-specific primers primed one-tube template-switch reverse transcription to make cDNA. The TRGC primer design covered both constant genes, TRGC1 and TRGC2. TCRdb redid the clone calls on the reads with CATT. The data show about 240 gamma-chain clones, around 44% seen once. The source material was gamma-delta T cells from blood. These receptors were taken from a child younger than 10 born to a mother with Toxoplasma gondii infection during pregnancy, either congenitally infected or uninfected (not recorded which).

This clone rates as hyperexpanded (1% or more). This sample includes further DNA sequences coding for the same CDR3. V usage is TRGV10 and J usage is TRGJP1. TRGV10 is an ORF, with its function uncertain. Trimming took 8 bases from V and 1 from J; bases not matched to a gene: 5. This CDR3 contains 14 residues. The CDR3 DNA is TGTGCTGCGTGGGATTTTACCACTGGTTGGTTCAAGATATTT. Translated: CAAWDFTTGWFKIF.

As to this clone: This DNA's translation and the protein TCRdb lists, from a much larger clone, do not match at residue 3, likely due to a read error; the protein shown is translated from the DNA. The genes are TRGV10 and TRGJP1. TRGV10 is flagged as an ORF with uncertain function. The CDR3 totals 17 residues. The CDR3 sequence is CAGWDLSFYTTGWFKIF. CDR3 coding DNA: TGTGCTGGGTGGGACCTCTCTTTTTATACCACTGGTTGGTTCAAGATATTT.

By sample fraction, this clone is hyperexpanded. Other DNA sequences from this sample encode an identical CDR3 as well. The chain combines TRGV9 with TRGJP. The germline V gene has CDR1 GITISATS and CDR2 ISYDGTV (reference sequence). The CDR3 has 16 amino acids. The V and J ends lost 0 bases and 7 bases, in that order; junction bases with no gene match: 3. CDR3: CALWEVRELGKKIKVF. DNA of the CDR3: TGTGCCTTGTGGGAGGTGCGGGAGTTGGGCAAAAAAATCAAGGTATTT.

With respect to this clone: For this DNA, TCRdb reports the protein of a much larger clone, which diverges at residue 7, most likely from a read error; the protein presented here is translated directly from the DNA. The V call is TRGV10, the J call TRGJP1. TRGV10 falls under the ORF class, with uncertain function. The CDR3 loop spans 18 amino acids. J gave up 0 bases and V 8 bases, and 16 bases lay outside the gene matches. CDR3 DNA: TGTGCTGCGTGGGATCTTACGCCAAAATATACCACTGGTTGGTTCAAGATATTT. Translation gives CAAWDLTPKYTTGWFKIF.

This clone was counted a few times. The protein that TCRdb holds for this DNA derives from a much larger clone and differs from the translated DNA at residue 12, which likely indicates a read error; the protein shown here is translated from the DNA. The chain couples TRGV9 to TRGJP. From germline, CDR1 is GITISATS and CDR2 ISYDGTV (reference sequence). The CDR3 totals 14 residues. CDR3 sequence (DNA): TGTGCCTTGTGGGAGGTGTTGGGCAAAAAAATCAATGTATTT. Translating gives CALWEVLGKKINVF.

With regard to this clone: The mismatch at residue 10 between this DNA's translation and the TCRdb protein of a much larger clone likely reflects a read error; the protein shown is translated from the DNA. V and J are TRGV9 and TRGJP. The CDR3 has 17 amino acids. Germline-derived CDR1 and CDR2 are GITISATS and ISYDGTV (reference sequence). The CDR3 DNA follows: TGTGCCTTGTGGGAGGTGCAGCAAGAGATGGGCAAAAAAATCAAGGTATTT. Its translation is CALWEVQQEMGKKIKVF.

This clone appeared a single time. TCRdb's protein, taken from a much larger clone, differs from this DNA's translation at residue 8, likely owing to a read error; the protein displayed comes from the DNA. This chain uses TRGV3 with TRGJP1. Germline-derived CDR1 and CDR2 are VTNTFY and YDVSTARD (reference sequence). The CDR3 has 15 residues. With V trimmed by 0 bases and J by 5 bases, 6 bases remained unmatched. The CDR3 DNA reads TGTGCCACCTGGGACAGGCCCTTAACTGGTTGGTTCAAGATATTT. Translation gives CATWDRPLTGWFKIF.

Worth noting for this clone: TCRdb's protein, taken from a much larger clone, differs from this DNA's translation at residue 8, likely owing to a read error; the protein displayed comes from the DNA. The chain is built from TRGV10 and TRGJP1. TRGV10 is sorted into the ORF group, with uncertain function. The length of the CDR3 is 14 residues. The CDR3 region is CAAWDFTAGWFKIF. As DNA, the CDR3 is TGTGCTGCGTGGGATTTTACCGCTGGTTGGTTCAAGATATTT.

This clone was picked up a small number of times. This DNA translates differently at residue 5 from the TCRdb protein, which is that of a much larger clone; a read error is likely, and the protein shown is the DNA's own translation. The sample carries other DNA sequences with the same CDR3. V and J are TRGV10 and TRGJP1. TRGV10 qualifies as an ORF whose function is uncertain. V was clipped by 8 bases and J by 0 bases; unmatched bases: 13. The CDR3 runs 17 residues. DNA for the CDR3: TGTGCTGCGTGGGAACTCTCTTTTTATACCACTGGTTGGTTCAAGATATTT. Its translation is CAAWELSFYTTGWFKIF.

In its sample, this clone was seen once. It is likely a read error: a sequence one base away is far more abundant. The same CDR3 can be traced to other DNA sequences in this sample. This rearrangement joins TRGV9 to TRGJP. J lost 6 bases, V lost 4 bases, and 9 bases had no gene match. In germline, CDR1 is GITISATS, CDR2 ISYDGTV (reference sequence). This CDR3 has 17 residues. CDR3 in amino acids: CALWEVRAELGKKIKVF. In DNA, the CDR3 is TGTGCCTTGTGGGAAGTGCGAGCAGAGTTGGGCAAAAAAATCAAGGTATTT.

Details on this clone: TCRdb shows a much larger clone's protein in place of this DNA's translation, and the two differ at residue 5, likely through a read error; the protein shown is translated from the DNA. The same CDR3 also results from other DNA sequences found in this sample. This rearrangement joins TRGV10 to TRGJP1. TRGV10 is an open reading frame, and its role is uncertain. V gave up 8 bases and J gave up 0 bases; unmatched junction bases: 13. The CDR3 is 17 residues long. The CDR3 loop is CAAWELSFYTTGWFKIF. CDR3 DNA: TGTGCTGCGTGGGAGCTCTCTTTTTATACCACTGGTTGGTTCAAGATATTT.

A remark on this clone: A read error is likely here: a far larger clone is one base away. The chain couples TRGV5 to TRGJ1 or TRGJ2. V trimming: 0 bases; J trimming: 7 bases; junction bases outside the gene matches: 3. This CDR3 is built from 12 residues. Looked up from germline, CDR1 is VINAFY and CDR2 is YDVSNSKD. The CDR3 region is CATWDRPYKKLF. The CDR3 region has the DNA TGTGCCACCTGGGACAGGCCGTATAAGAAACTCTTT.

Comment on this clone: The protein given by TCRdb reflects a much larger clone and differs at residue 11 from this DNA's translation, likely from a read error; the protein shown is the DNA's translation. This rearrangement joins TRGV9 to TRGJP. Per germline, CDR1 GITISATS and CDR2 ISYDGTV (reference sequence). This CDR3 region has 15 residues. As DNA, the CDR3 is TGTGCCTTGTGGGAGCAAGAGTTGGGCAAAAGAATCAAGGTATTT. Translated, it gives CALWEQELGKRIKVF.

Points on this clone: This DNA's translation differs at residue 6 from TCRdb's protein, which comes from a much larger clone; a read error is likely, and the protein shown is translated from the DNA. The chain links TRGV9 to TRGJP. Per germline, CDR1 GITISATS and CDR2 ISYDGTV (reference sequence). The CDR3 is made up of 15 amino acids. V gave up 3 bases and J gave up 6 bases; unmatched junction bases: 2. CDR3 sequence (DNA): TGTGCCTTGTGGGAGCGAGAGTTGGGCAAAAAAATCAAGGTATTT. This codes for CALWERELGKKIKVF.

Remarks on this clone: With only one base between it and a far larger clone, this is likely a read error. The same CDR3 is also encoded by other DNA sequences in this sample. The V and J genes are TRGV10 and TRGJP1. TRGV10 is reported as an ORF; its role is uncertain. This CDR3 comprises 18 residues. J was trimmed by 0 bases and V by 8 bases; bases with no gene match: 16. This CDR3 is CAAWDLKPKYTTGWFKIF. The CDR3 coding sequence is TGTGCTGCGTGGGATCTCAAGCCAAAATATACCACTGGTTGGTTCAAGATATTT.

Notes on this clone: This DNA's translation and the protein TCRdb lists, from a much larger clone, do not match at residue 10, likely due to a read error; the protein shown is translated from the DNA. The genes are TRGV9 and TRGJP. CDR1 GITISATS and CDR2 ISYDGTV come from the germline V gene (reference sequence). The CDR3 is 17 amino acids. CDR3: CALWEVRAESGKKIKVF. For the CDR3, the DNA is TGTGCCTTGTGGGAGGTGCGAGCAGAGTCGGGCAAAAAAATCAAGGTATTT.

In the case of this clone: The protein TCRdb lists belongs to a much larger clone and differs from this DNA's translation at residue 11, which points to a read error; the protein shown is made from the DNA. This sequence joins TRGV10 and TRGJP1. TRGV10 is recorded as an ORF, its role being uncertain. The CDR3 has 14 amino acids. The CDR3 region has the DNA TGTGCTGCGTGGGATTATACCACTGGTTGGCTCAAGATATTT. This translates into CAAWDYTTGWLKIF.

On this clone: A far larger clone is just one base off, so this is likely a read error. Within the sample, other DNA sequences also encode this same CDR3. The gene calls are TRGV10 and TRGJP1. TRGV10 is recorded as an ORF, its role being uncertain. The CDR3 covers 17 residues. The DNA for the CDR3 is TGTGCTGCGTGGGACCTCTCTTTTTATACCACTGGTTGGTTTAAGATATTT. Its protein is CAAWDLSFYTTGWFKIF.

This clone was detected once. TCRdb records a much larger clone's protein for this DNA, with a difference at residue 9 that likely arises from a read error; the protein given is the translation of the DNA. V and J are TRGV9 and TRGJP. The germline gives CDR1 GITISATS, CDR2 ISYDGTV (reference sequence). The CDR3 has 17 amino acids. The V and J ends lost 0 bases and 9 bases, in that order; junction bases with no gene match: 8. The CDR3 protein is CALWEVRAGLGKKIKVF. The CDR3 region has the DNA TGTGCCTTGTGGGAGGTGCGAGCAGGGTTGGGCAAAAAAATCAAGGTATTT.

This clone occurred a few times. This likely came from a read error, as a far larger clone is one base away. This sequence joins TRGV9 and TRGJP. The CDR3 consists of 16 residues. The V gene's germline CDR1 is GITISATS and CDR2 ISYDGTV (reference sequence). Here the CDR3 reads CALWEKQELDKKIKVF. In DNA form, the CDR3 reads TGTGCCTTGTGGGAGAAGCAAGAGTTGGACAAAAAAATCAAGGTATTT.

This clone was counted between two and nine times. TCRdb records a much larger clone's protein for this DNA, with a difference at residue 4 that likely arises from a read error; the protein given is the translation of the DNA. The rearrangement uses TRGV9 and TRGJP. Germline-derived CDR1 and CDR2 are GITISATS and ISYDGTV (reference sequence). This CDR3 comprises 15 residues. CDR3 DNA sequence: TGTGCCTTGTTGGAGCAAGAGTTGGGCAAAAAAATCAAGGTATTT. Protein: CALLEQELGKKIKVF.

This clone has only a few counts. A far larger clone is just one base off, so this is likely a read error. In the same sample, other DNA sequences code for this CDR3. This sequence joins TRGV10 and TRGJP1. TRGV10 is sorted into the ORF group, with uncertain function. The length of the CDR3 is 18 residues. The trim removed 8 bases at V and 0 bases at J, leaving 16 bases unmatched. CDR3 in DNA: TGTGCTGCGTGGGATCTTAAGCCCAAATATACCACTGGTTGGTTCAAGATATTT. Its translation: CAAWDLKPKYTTGWFKIF.

Details on this clone: The protein held in TCRdb is that of a much larger clone and does not match this DNA's translation at residue 8, likely because of a read error; the protein shown is translated from the DNA. The J gene is TRGJP1, the V gene TRGV3. Losses at the gene ends were 0 bases for V and 5 bases for J; bases not matched to a gene: 6. Germline loops: CDR1 VTNTFY, CDR2 YDVSTARD (reference sequence). The CDR3 sequence is 15 residues long. CDR3 amino acids: CATWDRPCTGWFKIF. Here the CDR3 DNA reads TGTGCCACCTGGGACAGGCCCTGTACTGGTTGGTTCAAGATATTT.

In regard to this clone: It differs at one base from a far larger clone, so likely a read error. The chain employs TRGV10 and TRGJP1. TRGV10 has ORF status, its function being uncertain. The CDR3 totals 13 residues. The CDR3 DNA sequence: TGTGCTGTGTGGGATACCACTGGTTGGTTCAAGATATTT. Its translation: CAVWDTTGWFKIF.

Comment on this clone: The likely explanation is a read error, given a far larger clone one base away. The V call is TRGV5, the J call TRGJ1 or TRGJ2. The trim removed 3 bases at V and 7 bases at J, leaving 6 bases unmatched. The CDR3 is made up of 12 amino acids. The germline V gene encodes CDR1 VINAFY and CDR2 YDVSNSKD. Here the CDR3 DNA reads TGTGCCACCTGGGACGGGCCATATAAGAAACTCTTT. Its protein is CATWDGPYKKLF.

This clone has only a few counts. The TCRdb protein comes from a much larger clone and disagrees with this DNA's translation at residue 7, likely due to a read error; the protein given here is derived from the DNA. This chain joins TRGV9 and TRGJP. Germline CDR1 reads GITISATS; CDR2 reads ISYDGTV (reference sequence). The CDR3 length is 16 residues. V shed 0 bases and J 7 bases; nucleotides not matched to a gene: 3. The CDR3 DNA follows: TGTGCCTTGTGGGAGGTGTGCGAGTTGGGCAAAAAAATCAAGGTATTT. It is translated as CALWEVCELGKKIKVF.

By its share, this clone is hyperexpanded. V is TRGV9 and J is TRGJP. J gave up 5 bases and V 3 bases, and 1 base lay outside the gene matches. In germline, CDR1 is GITISATS, CDR2 ISYDGTV (reference sequence). The CDR3 is 15 residues long. CDR3 sequence: CALWEKELGKKIKVF. The DNA for the CDR3 is TGTGCCTTGTGGGAGAAAGAGTTGGGCAAAAAAATCAAGGTATTT.

In the case of this clone: This DNA's translation and the protein TCRdb lists, from a much larger clone, do not match at residue 4, likely due to a read error; the protein shown is translated from the DNA. The chain combines TRGV9 with TRGJP. The CDR3 runs 16 residues. The germline gives CDR1 GITISATS, CDR2 ISYDGTV (reference sequence). The DNA of the CDR3 is TGTGCCTTGAGGGAGAAGCAAGAGTTGGGCAAAAAAATCAAGGTATTT. Protein product: CALREKQELGKKIKVF.